One sample yielded the 21 T cell receptor beta chains listed below, sequenced in a study of blood T cell repertoires in COVID-19. The protocol was immunoSEQ multiplex PCR, while the TCRdb copy is restricted to in-frame clones and leaves out a portion. Among over 200,000 clones listed, 75% to 90% were seen once. The sequenced sample was peripheral blood. The receptors originated from a human donor in a cohort sampled during active COVID-19.

A few counts support this clone. The chain links TRBV4-1 to TRBJ2-1; 9 positions agree with TRBD2. This CDR3 region has 15 residues. Germline V CDR1 and CDR2: MGHRA, YSYEKL. J lost 7 bases, V lost 3 bases, and 7 bases had no gene match. Here the CDR3 reads CASSHPAGGINEQFF. Written as DNA, the CDR3 is TGCGCCAGCAGCCACCCAGCGGGAGGAATTAATGAGCAGTTCTTC.

The chain combines TRBV6-2 or TRBV6-3 with TRBJ1-2, with D maybe TRBD1 (6 bases). The V end was cut by 0 bases, the J end by 4 bases, with 15 bases between. The CDR3 runs 16 residues. From germline, CDR1 is MNHEY and CDR2 SVGEGT. The CDR3 sequence is CASSYSSWDTLYGYTF. The CDR3 bases are TGTGCCAGCAGTTACTCGTCCTGGGACACCCTCTATGGCTACACCTTC.

The chain couples TRBV9 to TRBJ2-1; TRBD2 aligns across 9 bases. This CDR3 spans 14 amino acids. Trimming cost V 3 bases and J 8 bases; bases outside gene matches: 6. CDR1 and CDR2 (germline): SGDLS, YYNGEE. CDR3 in amino acids: CASSAGTSHHEQFF. The CDR3, as DNA: TGTGCCAGCAGCGCTGGGACTAGCCACCATGAGCAGTTCTTC.

About this clone: Different DNA sequences within this sample yield the same CDR3. The rearrangement joins TRBV4-3 to TRBJ2-7, with 11 bases fitting TRBD2. The CDR3 sequence is 16 residues long. V trimming: 1 base; J trimming: 3 bases; junction bases outside the gene matches: 5. Germline V gene lookup returns CDR1 LGHNA and CDR2 YSLEER. This CDR3 reads CASSQGGTSGSYEQYF. CDR3 in DNA: TGCGCCAGCAGCCAAGGTGGGACTAGCGGAAGCTACGAGCAGTACTTC.

This clone has just one count. The chain uses TRBV5-4 and TRBJ2-3, with TRBD2 matching over 9 bases. From germline, CDR1 is SGHNT and CDR2 YYREEE (reference sequence). The CDR3 loop spans 17 amino acids. The ends lost 1 base at V and 3 bases at J; junction bases unmatched: 9. CDR3: CASSLRASGKGTDTQYF. As DNA, the CDR3 is TGTGCCAGCAGCTTGAGGGCTAGCGGGAAGGGGACAGATACGCAGTATTTT.

The V gene is TRBV7-2, the J gene TRBJ1-3; a possible D gene is TRBD1 (6 bases). The ends were cut back, 2 bases at V and 4 bases at J, with 15 bases in the middle. This CDR3 is built from 16 residues. Germline V gene data show CDR1 as SGHTA and CDR2 as FQGNSA. CDR3 protein: CASSLLGGALGNTIYF. The CDR3 DNA follows: TGTGCCAGCAGCTTATTAGGGGGGGCGCTCGGAAACACCATATATTTT. The complete variable domain, with remaining parts taken from reference TRBV7-2 and TRBJ1-3, reads GAGVSQSPSNKVTEKGKDVELRCDPISGHTALYWYRQSLGQGLEFLIYFQGNSAPDKSGLPSDRFSAERTGGSVSTLTIQRTQQEDSAVYLCASSLLGGALGNTIYFGEGSWLTVV.

The chain couples TRBV6-4 to TRBJ1-5; D perhaps matches TRBD1 (6 bases). V lost 5 bases, J lost 6 bases, and 17 bases lay in between. The CDR3 contains 15 residues. Germline V gene lookup returns CDR1 MRHNA and CDR2 SNTAGT. The CDR3 DNA sequence: TGTGCCAGCAGTCCTACAGGGAACGAGGGTCAGCCCCAGCATTTT. This sequence encodes CASSPTGNEGQPQHF.

The chain carries TRBV25-1 and TRBJ2-3; D not certain. The germline CDR1 and CDR2 sequences are MGHDK and SYGVNS. The V gene lost 2 bases and the J gene lost 5 bases, with 2 bases spanning the gap. This CDR3 is 11 amino acids long. The CDR3 nucleotides are TGTGCCAGCAGTGAACTAGATACGCAGTATTTT. Translating it yields CASSELDTQYF.

The chain links TRBV6-2 or TRBV6-3 to TRBJ2-1; 9 bases are shared with TRBD1. CDR1 and CDR2 from the germline V gene are MNHEY and SVGEGT. J gave up 2 bases and V 6 bases, and 5 bases lay outside the gene matches. The CDR3 consists of 15 residues. CDR3 in DNA: TGTGCCAGCAGCCATACAGGGGGCGCCTACAATGAGCAGTTCTTC. Its translation is CASSHTGGAYNEQFF.

The V call is TRBV6-6, the J call TRBJ2-7; 9 nucleotides align to TRBD2. Germline V gene sequence: CDR1 MNHNY, CDR2 SVGAGI (reference sequence). V gave up 5 bases and J gave up 2 bases; unmatched junction bases: 13. The CDR3 covers 17 residues. The CDR3 DNA reads as TGTGCCAGCAGTCCCCACTCCCTTAGCGGGAGCACCTACGAGCAGTACTTC. It translates to CASSPHSLSGSTYEQYF.

This clone showed up just a few times. The gene calls are TRBV4-2 and TRBJ1-6; perhaps TRBD1 as D (5 bases). The CDR3 spans 16 residues. Germline V gene sequence: CDR1 LGHNA, CDR2 YNFKEQ. V was trimmed by 0 bases and J by 6 bases, leaving 12 bases between them. The CDR3 region is CASSQEGGWGNSPLHF. CDR3 DNA sequence: TGTGCCAGCAGCCAAGAGGGGGGTTGGGGTAATTCACCCCTCCACTTT.

This chain uses TRBV29-1 with TRBJ1-2; tentative D call: TRBD1 (6 bases). CDR1 SQVTM and CDR2 ANQGSEA come from the germline V gene. V was trimmed by 4 bases and J by 12 bases, leaving 12 bases between them. This CDR3 comprises 10 residues. The CDR3 region has the DNA TGCAGCGTTGGCTCAGGGGAAAACACCTTC. Encoded protein: CSVGSGENTF.

The chain couples TRBV5-1 to TRBJ2-1; no definite D call. The germline V and J ends were trimmed by 4 bases and 2 bases, with 10 bases remaining between them. This CDR3 is 14 amino acids long. The germline V gene has CDR1 SGHRS and CDR2 YFSETQ. CDR3: CASSPGYTYNEQFF. Written as DNA, the CDR3 is TGCGCCAGCAGCCCCGGGTACACCTACAATGAGCAGTTCTTC.

The chain joins TRBV19 to TRBJ2-1; D is unclear. Germline V lookup: CDR1 LNHDA, CDR2 SQIVND (reference sequence). This CDR3 has 14 amino acids. V was shortened by 5 bases and J by 0 bases, with 8 bases between the two germline ends. Here the CDR3 DNA reads TGTGCCAGTAGTTTCCCGAGCTCCTACAATGAGCAGTTCTTC. The encoded protein is CASSFPSSYNEQFF.

This clone was counted a single time. The rearrangement uses TRBV4-2 and TRBJ2-7, with 11 bases lining up with TRBD2. This CDR3 has 16 amino acids. CDR1 and CDR2 from the germline V gene are LGHNA and YNFKEQ. V shed 3 bases, J shed 3 bases, and the junction held 7 bases outside the gene matches. CDR3 protein: CASSQATSGSNYEQYF. The CDR3 DNA follows: TGTGCCAGCAGCCAGGCTACTAGCGGGAGTAACTACGAGCAGTACTTC.

This rearrangement joins TRBV5-6 to TRBJ1-6; D perhaps matches TRBD1 (6 bases). Between the trimmed V and J ends, which lost 0 bases and 9 bases, there was a span of 13 bases. The germline gives CDR1 SGHDT, CDR2 YYEEEE. There are 15 residues in the CDR3. In DNA form, the CDR3 reads TGTGCCAGCAGCTTGGGCCAGAGGGGGATTTCACCCCTCCACTTT. Translation gives CASSLGQRGISPLHF.

The chain links TRBV30 to TRBJ2-7; D is perhaps TRBD2 (6 bases). V lost 2 bases and J lost 0, with 14 bases in between. The CDR3 consists of 15 residues. Germline CDR1 is GTSNPN and CDR2 is SVGIG (reference sequence). The CDR3 sequence is CAWSYSGGHSYEQYF. CDR3 bases: TGTGCCTGGAGTTATAGCGGAGGCCACTCCTACGAGCAGTACTTC.

In nucleotides, the CDR3 is TGTGCCAGCAGCCAAAGGGGAACTAATGAAAAACTGTTTTTT. Residues: CASSQRGTNEKLFF. The chain has TRBV16 and TRBJ1-4, with D possibly TRBD1 on 5 matching bases. CDR1 KGHSY and CDR2 FQNENV come from the germline V gene. The CDR3 consists of 14 residues. Trimming pared 2 bases from V and 1 base from J, leaving 5 bases between.

The chain combines TRBV28 with TRBJ1-5; D perhaps matches TRBD1 (5 bases). Germline assignment: CDR1 MDHEN and CDR2 SYDVKM. The V end lost 0 bases, the J end lost 1 base, and 10 bases lay between the germline ends. The CDR3 sequence is 16 residues long. CDR3 sequence: CASSLWGKGSNQPQHF. For the CDR3, the DNA is TGTGCCAGCAGTTTATGGGGGAAGGGGAGCAATCAGCCCCAGCATTTT.

The genes are TRBV11-2 and TRBJ1-2, with 9 bases fitting TRBD1. This CDR3 has 12 residues. Germline CDR1 is SGHAT and CDR2 is FQNNGV. This chain's CDR3 is CAIRDRAYGYTF. In nucleotides, the CDR3 is TGTGCGATCCGGGACAGGGCCTATGGCTACACCTTC.

This chain links TRBV27 with TRBJ1-4, with a possible D match to TRBD1 (6 bases). The CDR3 is 15 amino acids. With 4 bases removed from V and 2 bases from J, the gap between germline ends came to 11 bases. Looked up from germline, CDR1 is MNHEY and CDR2 is SMNVEV (reference sequence). In nucleotides, the CDR3 is TGTGCCAGCAGTTCCGGGGGGCTGACTAATGAAAAACTGTTTTTT. It yields the protein CASSSGGLTNEKLFF.